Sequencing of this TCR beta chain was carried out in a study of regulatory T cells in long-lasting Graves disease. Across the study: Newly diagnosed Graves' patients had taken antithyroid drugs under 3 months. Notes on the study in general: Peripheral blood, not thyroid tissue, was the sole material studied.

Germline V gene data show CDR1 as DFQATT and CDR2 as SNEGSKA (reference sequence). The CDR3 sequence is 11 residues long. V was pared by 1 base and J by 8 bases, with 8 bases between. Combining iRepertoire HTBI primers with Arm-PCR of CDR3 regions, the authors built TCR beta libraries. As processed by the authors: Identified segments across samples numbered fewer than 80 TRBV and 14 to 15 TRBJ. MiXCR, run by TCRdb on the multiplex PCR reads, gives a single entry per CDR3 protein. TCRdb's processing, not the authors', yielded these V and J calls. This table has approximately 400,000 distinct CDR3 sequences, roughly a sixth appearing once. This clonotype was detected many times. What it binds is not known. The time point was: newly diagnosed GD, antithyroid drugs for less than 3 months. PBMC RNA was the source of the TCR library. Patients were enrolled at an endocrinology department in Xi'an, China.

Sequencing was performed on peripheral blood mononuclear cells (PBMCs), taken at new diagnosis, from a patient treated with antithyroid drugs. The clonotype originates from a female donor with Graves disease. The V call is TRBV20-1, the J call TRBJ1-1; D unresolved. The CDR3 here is CSARVGVEAFF. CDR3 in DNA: TGCAGTGCTAGAGTTGGTGTCGAAGCTTTCTTT.